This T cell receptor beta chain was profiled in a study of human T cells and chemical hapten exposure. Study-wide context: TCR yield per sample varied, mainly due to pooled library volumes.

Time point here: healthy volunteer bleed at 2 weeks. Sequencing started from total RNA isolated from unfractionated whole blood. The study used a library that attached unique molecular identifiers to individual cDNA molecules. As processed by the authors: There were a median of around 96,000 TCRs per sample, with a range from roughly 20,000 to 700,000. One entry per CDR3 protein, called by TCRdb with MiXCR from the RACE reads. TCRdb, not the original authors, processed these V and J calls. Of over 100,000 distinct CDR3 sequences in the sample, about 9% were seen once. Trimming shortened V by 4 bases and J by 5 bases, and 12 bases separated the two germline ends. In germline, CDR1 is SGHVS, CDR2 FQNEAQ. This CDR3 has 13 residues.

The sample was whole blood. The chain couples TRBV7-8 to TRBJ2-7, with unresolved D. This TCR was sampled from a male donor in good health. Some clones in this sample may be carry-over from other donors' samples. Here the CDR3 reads CASSSRGWDEQYF. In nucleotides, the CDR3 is TGTGCCAGCAGCTCACGTGGGTGGGACGAGCAGTACTTC. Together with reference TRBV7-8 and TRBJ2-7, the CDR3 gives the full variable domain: GAGVSQSPRYKVAKRGQDVALRCDPISGHVSLFWYQQALGQGPEFLTYFQNEAQLDKSGLPSDRFFAERPEGSVSTLKIQRTQQEDSAVYLCASSSRGWDEQYFGPGTRLTVT.